This TCR beta chain was found in a study of CD8+ T cells in alopecia areata. Study-wide context: Tofacitinib was taken orally by treated patients, and the dose was 5 to 10 mg twice daily.

Germline CDR1 reads SGHAT; CDR2 reads FQNNGV. Trimming left V 0 bases short and J 9 bases short, with 24 bases between. The CDR3 covers 17 residues. Extraction and reverse transcription of RNA yielded cDNA as the sequencing template. The data were produced by immunoSEQ multiplex PCR, yet TCRdb's version contains in-frame clones alone and is incomplete. The sample holds a few thousand clones; more than 60% are singletons and the top ten take about 5%. Study findings and constraints: The study found tofacitinib significantly decreased scalp clonality and expanded CD8+ clones among the top 100. Compared with mice, patients displayed less clear TCR sharing, possibly for HLA-related reasons.

The treatment: oral pan-JAK inhibitor, 5-10 mg twice daily. Specimens obtained from alopecia areata patients comprised lesional scalp punch biopsies and peripheral blood. This clone has only one observation. Its antigen is currently unknown. V is TRBV11-2 and J is TRBJ2-7; D is perhaps TRBD1 (6 bases). The TCR comes from a human donor with alopecia areata. The source was skin, collected at week 24, from a patient treated with tofacitinib. The DNA of the CDR3 is TGTGCCAGCAGCTTAGACGTGGGGGCATCCTACTCTCGGGGGCAGTACTTC. Amino acid sequence: CASSLDVGASYSRGQYF.